The TCR beta chain described here comes from a study of shared clonotypes between healthy human individuals. On the study more broadly: A couple of women and three men aged 18 to 49 made up the donors.

Overall study results and limits: Clonotype sharing among donors, it was expected, would be affected by sequencing depth.

Replicate PCRs from sorted subsets contained 200 ng DNA, which is 30,000 to 35,000 T cell genomes. The data were produced by immunoSEQ multiplex PCR, yet TCRdb's version contains in-frame clones alone and is incomplete. The sample gives some 2.1 million clones, less than 95% of which show up once; around 1.1% is in the top ten. Selected positively for CCR7 and CD45RO-negative, naive CD8 cells excluded terminally differentiated effector memory CD45RA+ cells. The study drew its donors from healthy HIV-negative adults without recent acute infections or vaccinations. This clone was recorded once. The antigen is undetermined. The sample carries other DNA sequences with the same CDR3. This CDR3 is 13 amino acids long. Germline CDR1 reads SQVTM; CDR2 reads ANQGSEA. The ends lost 1 base at V and 4 bases at J; junction bases unmatched: 3.

The sequencing input was naive CD8+ T cells sorted from blood. The receptor was isolated from a young man in good health. The J gene is TRBJ1-2, the V gene TRBV29-1; 7 nucleotides align to TRBD1. CDR3 sequence reads: CSVEGPGGYGYTF. Written as DNA, the CDR3 is TGCAGCGTTGAAGGGCCAGGGGGCTATGGCTACACCTTC.